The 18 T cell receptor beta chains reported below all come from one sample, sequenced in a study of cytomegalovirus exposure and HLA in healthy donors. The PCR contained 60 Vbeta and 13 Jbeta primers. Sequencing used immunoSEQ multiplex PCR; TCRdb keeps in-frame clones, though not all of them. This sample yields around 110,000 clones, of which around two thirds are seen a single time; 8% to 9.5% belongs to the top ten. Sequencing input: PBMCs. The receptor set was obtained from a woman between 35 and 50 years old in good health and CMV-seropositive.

This CDR3 is CASSLSGGQPQHF. CDR3 DNA: TGTGCCAGCAGCCTATCAGGGGGTCAGCCCCAGCATTTT. The V call is TRBV7-9, the J call TRBJ1-5, with 7 bases lining up with TRBD1. Germline V gene data show CDR1 as SEHNR and CDR2 as FQNEAQ (reference sequence). Trimming removed 5 bases from V and 6 bases from J; junction bases left unmatched: 4. The CDR3 loop spans 13 amino acids.

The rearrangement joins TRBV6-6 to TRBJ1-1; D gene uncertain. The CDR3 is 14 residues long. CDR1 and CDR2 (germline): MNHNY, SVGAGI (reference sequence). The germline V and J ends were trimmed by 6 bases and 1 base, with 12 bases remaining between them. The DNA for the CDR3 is TGTGCCAGCAGCGACTCTCGGCCGAACACTGAAGCTTTCTTT. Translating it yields CASSDSRPNTEAFF.

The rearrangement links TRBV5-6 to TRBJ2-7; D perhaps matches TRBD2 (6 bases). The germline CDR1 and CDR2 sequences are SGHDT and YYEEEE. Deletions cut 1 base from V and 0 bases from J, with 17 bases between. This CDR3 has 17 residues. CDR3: CASSLLRSGVASYEQYF. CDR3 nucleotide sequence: TGTGCCAGCAGCTTGCTTAGGTCGGGAGTGGCCTCCTACGAGCAGTACTTC.

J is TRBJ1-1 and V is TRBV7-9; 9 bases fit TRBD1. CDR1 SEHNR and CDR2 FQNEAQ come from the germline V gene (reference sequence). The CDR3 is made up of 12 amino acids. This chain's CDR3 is CSGGGQGDEAFF. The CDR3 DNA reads TGTTCCGGGGGGGGACAGGGCGATGAAGCTTTCTTT.

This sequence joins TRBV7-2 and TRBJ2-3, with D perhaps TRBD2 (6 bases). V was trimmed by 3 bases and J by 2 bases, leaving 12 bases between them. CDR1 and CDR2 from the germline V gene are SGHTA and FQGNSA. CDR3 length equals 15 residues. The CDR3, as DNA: TGTGCCAGCAGCTTGTCAAGCGGGTACACAGATACGCAGTATTTT. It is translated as CASSLSSGYTDTQYF.

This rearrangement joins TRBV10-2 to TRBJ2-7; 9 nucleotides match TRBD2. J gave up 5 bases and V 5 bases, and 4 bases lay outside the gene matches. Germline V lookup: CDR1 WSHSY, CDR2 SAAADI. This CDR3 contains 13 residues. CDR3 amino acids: CASSSGLANEQYF. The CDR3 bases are TGCGCCAGCAGTTCCGGACTAGCGAACGAGCAGTACTTC.

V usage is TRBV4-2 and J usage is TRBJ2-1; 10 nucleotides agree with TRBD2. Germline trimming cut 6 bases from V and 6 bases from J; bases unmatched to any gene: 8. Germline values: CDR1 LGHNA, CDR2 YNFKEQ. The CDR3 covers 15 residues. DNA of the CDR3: TGTGCCAGCAGACCCCAAGGACTAGCGGCCAATGAGCAGTTCTTC. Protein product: CASRPQGLAANEQFF.

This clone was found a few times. This CDR3 is CASRGGVPSDTQYF. The CDR3 DNA is TGTGCCAGCAGAGGGGGGGTGCCATCTGATACGCAGTATTTT. V and J are TRBV27 and TRBJ2-3, with D perhaps matching TRBD2 (7 bases). Germline CDR1 and CDR2: MNHEY and SMNVEV (reference sequence). V was clipped by 6 bases and J by 6 bases, with 16 bases between them. The CDR3 runs 14 residues.

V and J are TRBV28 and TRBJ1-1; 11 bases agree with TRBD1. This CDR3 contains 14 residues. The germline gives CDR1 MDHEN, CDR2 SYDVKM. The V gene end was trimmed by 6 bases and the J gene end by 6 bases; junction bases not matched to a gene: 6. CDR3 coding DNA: TGTGCCAGCAGAGGACAGGGGGCAGTGGCTGAAGCTTTCTTT. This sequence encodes CASRGQGAVAEAFF.

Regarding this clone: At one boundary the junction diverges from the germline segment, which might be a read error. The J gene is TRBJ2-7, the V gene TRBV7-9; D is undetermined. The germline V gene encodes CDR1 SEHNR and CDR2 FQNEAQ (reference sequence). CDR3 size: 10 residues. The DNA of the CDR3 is TGTTCCAGCAGTCGTTACGAGCAGTACTTC. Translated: CSSSRYEQYF.

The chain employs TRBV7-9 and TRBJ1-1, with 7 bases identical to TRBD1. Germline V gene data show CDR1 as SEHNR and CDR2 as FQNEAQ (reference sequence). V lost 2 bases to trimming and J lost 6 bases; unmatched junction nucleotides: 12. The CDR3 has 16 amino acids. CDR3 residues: CASSLRHDRDGAEAFF. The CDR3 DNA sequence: TGTGCCAGCAGCTTACGCCATGACAGGGATGGCGCTGAAGCTTTCTTT.

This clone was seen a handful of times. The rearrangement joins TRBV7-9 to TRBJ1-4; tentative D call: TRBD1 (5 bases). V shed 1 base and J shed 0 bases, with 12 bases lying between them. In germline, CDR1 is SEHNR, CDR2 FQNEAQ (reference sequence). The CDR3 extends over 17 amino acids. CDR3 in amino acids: CASSLGQWKTTNEKLFF. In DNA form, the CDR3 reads TGTGCCAGCAGCTTAGGACAGTGGAAGACAACTAATGAAAAACTGTTTTTT. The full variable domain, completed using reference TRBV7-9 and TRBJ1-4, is DTGVSQNPRHKITKRGQNVTFRCDPISEHNRLYWYRQTLGQGPEFLTYFQNEAQLEKSRLLSDRFSAERPKGSFSTLEIQRTEQGDSAMYLCASSLGQWKTTNEKLFFGSGTQLSVL.

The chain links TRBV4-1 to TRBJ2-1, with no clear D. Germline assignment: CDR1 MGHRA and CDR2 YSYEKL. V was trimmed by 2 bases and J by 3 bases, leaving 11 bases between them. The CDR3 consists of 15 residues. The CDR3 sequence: CASSQLIDRYNEQFF. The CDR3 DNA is TGCGCCAGCAGCCAACTCATAGATCGCTACAATGAGCAGTTCTTC.

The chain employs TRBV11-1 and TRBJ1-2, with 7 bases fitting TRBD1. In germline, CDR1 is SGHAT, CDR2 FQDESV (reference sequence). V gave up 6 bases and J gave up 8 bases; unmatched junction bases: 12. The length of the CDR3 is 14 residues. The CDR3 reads CASSYLGTVEGYTF. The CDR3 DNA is TGTGCCAGCAGTTATCTCGGGACAGTGGAAGGCTACACCTTC.

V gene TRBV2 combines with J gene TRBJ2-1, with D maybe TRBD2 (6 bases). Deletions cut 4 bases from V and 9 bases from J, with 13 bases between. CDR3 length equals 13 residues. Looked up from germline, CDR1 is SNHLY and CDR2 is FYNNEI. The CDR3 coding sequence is TGTGCCAGCAGTGTCTTTATGGGAGGTGAGCAGTTCTTC. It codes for CASSVFMGGEQFF.

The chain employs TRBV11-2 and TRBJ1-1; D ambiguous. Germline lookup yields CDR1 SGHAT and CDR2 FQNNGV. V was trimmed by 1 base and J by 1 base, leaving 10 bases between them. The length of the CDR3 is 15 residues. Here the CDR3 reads CASSLVGQRNTEAFF. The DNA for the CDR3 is TGTGCCAGCAGCTTAGTTGGGCAAAGGAACACTGAAGCTTTCTTT.

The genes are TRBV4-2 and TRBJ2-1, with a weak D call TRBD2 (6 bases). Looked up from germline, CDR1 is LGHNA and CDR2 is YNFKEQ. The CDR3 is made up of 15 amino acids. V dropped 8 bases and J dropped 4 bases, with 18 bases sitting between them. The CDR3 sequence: CASRGSGTNYNEQFF. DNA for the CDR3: TGTGCCAGCCGGGGGAGCGGTACAAATTACAATGAGCAGTTCTTC.

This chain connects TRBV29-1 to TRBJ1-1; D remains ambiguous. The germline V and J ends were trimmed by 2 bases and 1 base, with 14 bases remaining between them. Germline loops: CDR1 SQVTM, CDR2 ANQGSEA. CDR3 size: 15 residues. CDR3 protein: CSVELRRMTNTEAFF. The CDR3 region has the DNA TGCAGCGTTGAACTAAGGCGGATGACGAACACTGAAGCTTTCTTT.